The 19 T cell receptor beta chains reported below all come from one sample, sequenced in a study of T cell responses to AZD1222 COVID-19 vaccine. Assay used: immunoSEQ multiplex PCR; TCRdb lists only in-frame clones, some missing. This table has 160,000 or so clones, roughly 94% appearing once. Sequencing used peripheral blood, obtained 28 days after the second AZD1222 dose. Receptor source: an adult who received the AZD1222 COVID-19 vaccine.

The CDR3 DNA is TGTGCCAGCAGTTACTCCGTGACAGGTATAGGGTATGGCTACACCTTC. It translates to CASSYSVTGIGYGYTF. The chain is built from TRBV6-5 and TRBJ1-2; a weak D match, TRBD1 (6 bases). V lost 0 bases and J 5 bases, leaving 16 bases between the germline ends. Germline V gene data show CDR1 as MNHEY and CDR2 as SVGAGI. The CDR3 covers 16 residues.

The chain recombines TRBV14 with TRBJ2-2; no definite D call. V lost 0 bases and J 2 bases, leaving 13 bases between the germline ends. The CDR3 has 17 amino acids. Germline CDR1 SGHDN, CDR2 FVKESK. CDR3 loop: CASSQERFLDNTGELFF. The CDR3, as DNA: TGTGCCAGCAGCCAAGAGCGATTCCTGGACAACACCGGGGAGCTGTTTTTT.

This chain uses TRBV27 with TRBJ1-6, with D possibly matching TRBD1 (5 bases). CDR1 is MNHEY, CDR2 SMNVEV, per germline (reference sequence). The V gene lost 5 bases and the J gene lost 4 bases, with 15 bases spanning the gap. CDR3 length equals 16 residues. Written as DNA, the CDR3 is TGTGCCAGCAGTCACTCGACAGCGAGTTATAATTCACCCCTCCACTTT. Its translation: CASSHSTASYNSPLHF.

The gene calls are TRBV2 and TRBJ2-2; 9 positions agree with TRBD1. Trimming took 5 bases from V and 5 from J; bases not matched to a gene: 9. CDR3 size: 16 residues. Germline-derived CDR1 and CDR2 are SNHLY and FYNNEI. CDR3 loop: CASSLQGAIVTGELFF. The DNA of the CDR3 is TGTGCCAGCAGTCTACAGGGGGCGATTGTTACCGGGGAGCTGTTTTTT.

The CDR3 DNA sequence: TGTGCCAGCAGCCGAACGACTAGCGGAGGCTTATTCGAGCAGTACTTC. As protein: CASSRTTSGGLFEQYF. The J gene is TRBJ2-7, the V gene TRBV11-2; 9 bases agree with TRBD2. Germline assignment: CDR1 SGHAT and CDR2 FQNNGV. Trimming cost V 5 bases and J 6 bases; bases outside gene matches: 14. There are 16 residues in the CDR3.

V gene TRBV10-3 combines with J gene TRBJ1-1; 8 nucleotides match TRBD1. The V segment lost 0 bases and the J segment 4 bases; nucleotides outside the gene matches: 7. This CDR3 comprises 16 residues. Germline V gene data show CDR1 as ENHRY and CDR2 as SYGVKD. This CDR3 is CAISESTGGRGTEAFF. CDR3 DNA: TGTGCCATCAGTGAGTCTACAGGGGGTCGAGGCACTGAAGCTTTCTTT.

The chain uses TRBV6-6 and TRBJ2-7; D not resolved. V was trimmed by 7 bases and J by 9 bases, leaving 16 bases between them. From germline, CDR1 is MNHNY and CDR2 SVGAGI (reference sequence). The CDR3 length is 12 residues. The chain's CDR3 is CASTNPDFGQYF. The CDR3 bases are TGTGCCAGCACCAATCCCGATTTTGGGCAGTACTTC.

The chain recombines TRBV2 with TRBJ1-1, with 9 bases fitting TRBD1. Germline trimming cut 7 bases from V and 1 base from J; bases unmatched to any gene: 7. The CDR3 sequence is 15 residues long. Per the germline V gene, CDR1 is SNHLY and CDR2 is FYNNEI. The CDR3 DNA sequence: TGTGCCAGCATGGCCCCGGGACAGGGGAACACTGAAGCTTTCTTT. This encodes CASMAPGQGNTEAFF.

This rearrangement joins TRBV20-1 to TRBJ1-1; the D gene is possibly TRBD1 (5 bases). Germline CDR1 reads DFQATT; CDR2 reads SNEGSKA (reference sequence). This CDR3 spans 14 amino acids. Trimming took off 3 bases at V and 4 bases at J, with 15 bases between the two ends. The chain's CDR3 is CSASYQGRVTEAFF. The DNA for the CDR3 is TGCAGTGCTAGTTATCAGGGTAGGGTCACTGAAGCTTTCTTT.

V usage is TRBV3-1 (or the pseudogene TRBV3-2) and J usage is TRBJ2-7, with 8 bases that match TRBD1. Per the germline V gene, CDR1 is LGHDT and CDR2 is YNNKEL (reference sequence). The V gene end was trimmed by 6 bases and the J gene end by 1 base; junction bases not matched to a gene: 14. The CDR3 loop spans 17 amino acids. CDR3: CASRHTLRDRPSYEQYF. CDR3 DNA: TGTGCCAGCAGGCACACCCTCCGGGACAGGCCTTCCTACGAGCAGTACTTC.

The genes are TRBV5-4 and TRBJ2-3, with 7 bases aligning to TRBD1. The CDR3 extends over 15 amino acids. The germline CDR1 and CDR2 sequences are SGHNT and YYREEE (reference sequence). With 2 bases clipped from V and 2 bases from J, the junction kept 5 bases outside the gene matches. CDR3 loop: CASSFQQGNTDTQYF. For the CDR3, the DNA is TGTGCCAGCAGCTTTCAACAGGGGAACACAGATACGCAGTATTTT.

The V and J genes are TRBV7-9 and TRBJ2-7; tentative D call: TRBD2 (6 bases). Trimming took 7 bases from V and 6 from J, leaving 10 bases between them. CDR1 is SEHNR, CDR2 FQNEAQ, per germline (reference sequence). This CDR3 spans 11 amino acids. Here the CDR3 DNA reads TGTGCCAGCACTAGCGCGTTCGAGCAGTACTTC. Amino acid sequence: CASTSAFEQYF.

The chain is built from TRBV10-3 and TRBJ1-1; possibly TRBD1 for D (6 bases). Deletions cut 8 bases from V and 0 bases from J, with 13 bases between. In germline, CDR1 is ENHRY, CDR2 SYGVKD. The CDR3 has 14 amino acids. The CDR3 here is CAISRGALNTEAFF. In DNA, the CDR3 is TGTGCCATCTCTAGGGGGGCTTTGAACACTGAAGCTTTCTTT.

V usage is TRBV11-2 and J usage is TRBJ1-6; tentative D call: TRBD1 (5 bases). The V gene's germline CDR1 is SGHAT and CDR2 FQNNGV. The V and J ends lost 8 bases and 6 bases respectively, with 14 bases between them. The CDR3 has 14 residues. This CDR3 reads CASQGIWINSPLHF. The CDR3, as DNA: TGTGCCAGCCAGGGTATCTGGATTAATTCACCCCTCCACTTT.

This clone has just one count. This rearrangement joins TRBV2 to TRBJ1-1, with D possibly TRBD1 on 6 matching bases. This CDR3 is built from 17 residues. In germline, CDR1 is SNHLY, CDR2 FYNNEI. The V end was cut by 1 base, the J end by 0 bases, with 15 bases between. CDR3 region: CASSEGVGGSMNTEAFF. CDR3 sequence (DNA): TGTGCCAGCAGTGAAGGGGTGGGGGGCTCAATGAACACTGAAGCTTTCTTT.

This clone was seen once. V is TRBV25-1 and J is TRBJ1-5; D might be TRBD1 (5 bases). The CDR3 is made up of 13 amino acids. The germline gives CDR1 MGHDK, CDR2 SYGVNS. The ends were cut back, 3 bases at V and 8 bases at J, with 11 bases in the middle. As DNA, the CDR3 is TGTGCCAGCAGTGATTGGGGGAGAGAGCCCCAGCATTTT. The encoded protein is CASSDWGREPQHF. The complete variable domain, with remaining parts taken from reference TRBV25-1 and TRBJ1-5, reads EADIYQTPRYLVIGTGKKITLECSQTMGHDKMYWYQQDPGMELHLIHYSYGVNSTEKGDLSSESTVSRIRTEHFPLTLESARPSHTSQYLCASSDWGREPQHFGDGTRLSIL.

The chain is built from TRBV4-1 and TRBJ2-1; no definite D call. V gave up 0 bases and J gave up 5 bases, with 11 bases separating them. From germline, CDR1 is MGHRA and CDR2 YSYEKL. The length of the CDR3 is 15 residues. The CDR3: CASSQDRLTDNEQFF. CDR3 sequence (DNA): TGCGCCAGCAGCCAAGACAGGTTAACGGACAATGAGCAGTTCTTC.

This chain uses TRBV18 with TRBJ2-3; TRBD1 matches at 7 bases. The germline CDR1 and CDR2 sequences are KGHSH and LQKENI. The CDR3 spans 16 residues. V gave up 6 bases and J gave up 9 bases; unmatched junction bases: 18. This chain's CDR3 is CASSPRRDSAVETQYF. The CDR3 DNA follows: TGTGCCAGCTCGCCCCGACGGGACAGCGCCGTTGAGACGCAGTATTTT.

This clone appeared a few times. This chain links TRBV19 with TRBJ1-5, with D possibly TRBD1 on 5 matching bases. Germline V lookup: CDR1 LNHDA, CDR2 SQIVND (reference sequence). V lost 5 bases and J lost 3, with 17 bases in between. This CDR3 has 16 amino acids. Written as DNA, the CDR3 is TGTGCCAGTAGTGGGGGTGGAGGACGGTACAATCAGCCCCAGCATTTT. This translates into CASSGGGGRYNQPQHF.